This T cell receptor beta chain comes out of a study of somatic mutations in cytotoxic T cells in rheumatoid arthritis. Clones were sequenced by immunoSEQ multiplex PCR, and TCRdb holds only the in-frame ones, with some missing. The data contain fewer than 20,000 clones, approximately 75% of them singletons. Isolation of CD4+ and CD8+ cells used positive magnetic bead selection, with purity checked by flow cytometry. This receptor was taken from an adult with rheumatoid arthritis. The sample was CD8+ T cells sorted from blood.

Here the CDR3 DNA reads TGTGCCAGCAGGAGCAGGGACCCGACCGGGGAGCTGTTTTTT. Its translation: CASRSRDPTGELFF. The chain has TRBV6-1 and TRBJ2-2; D possibly matches TRBD1 or TRBD2 (5 bases each). Trimming took off 6 bases at V and 5 bases at J, with 13 bases between the two ends. This CDR3 contains 14 residues. CDR1 and CDR2 (germline): MNHNS, SASEGT.